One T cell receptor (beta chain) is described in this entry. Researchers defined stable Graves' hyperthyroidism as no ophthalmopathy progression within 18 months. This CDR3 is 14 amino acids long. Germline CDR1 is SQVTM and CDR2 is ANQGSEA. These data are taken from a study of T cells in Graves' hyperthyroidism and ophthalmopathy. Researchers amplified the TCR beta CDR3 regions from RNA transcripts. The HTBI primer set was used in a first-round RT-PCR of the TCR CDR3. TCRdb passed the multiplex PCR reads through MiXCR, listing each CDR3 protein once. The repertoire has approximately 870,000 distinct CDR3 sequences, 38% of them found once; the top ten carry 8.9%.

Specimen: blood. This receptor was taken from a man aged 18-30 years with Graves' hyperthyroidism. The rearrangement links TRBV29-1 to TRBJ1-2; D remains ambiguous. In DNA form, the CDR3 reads TGCAGTGACATGCAGGACGGTGCTAACTATGGCTACACCTTC. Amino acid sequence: CSDMQDGANYGYTF.